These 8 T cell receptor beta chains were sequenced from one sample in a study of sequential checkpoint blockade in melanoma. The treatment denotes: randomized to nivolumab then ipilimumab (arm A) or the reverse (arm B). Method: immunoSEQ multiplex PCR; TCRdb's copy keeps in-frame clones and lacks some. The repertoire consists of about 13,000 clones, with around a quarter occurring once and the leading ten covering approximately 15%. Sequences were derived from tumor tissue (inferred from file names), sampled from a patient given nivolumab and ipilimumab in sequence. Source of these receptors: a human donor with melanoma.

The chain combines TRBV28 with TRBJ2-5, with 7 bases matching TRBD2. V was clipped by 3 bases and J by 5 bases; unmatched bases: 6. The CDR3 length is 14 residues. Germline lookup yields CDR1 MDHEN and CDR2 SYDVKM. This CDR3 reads CASSLLAVAETQYF. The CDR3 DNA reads TGTGCCAGCAGTTTGCTAGCGGTGGCCGAGACCCAGTACTTC.

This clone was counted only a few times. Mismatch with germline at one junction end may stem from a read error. CDR3 in amino acids: CAISATIAGRNTGELFF. CDR3 sequence (DNA): TGTGCCATCAGTGCTACCATAGCGGGGAGGAACACCGGGGAGCTGTTTTTT. The chain employs TRBV6-8 and TRBJ2-2, with 8 positions matching TRBD2. The CDR3 runs to 17 residues. The germline gives CDR1 MNHGY, CDR2 SAAAGT.

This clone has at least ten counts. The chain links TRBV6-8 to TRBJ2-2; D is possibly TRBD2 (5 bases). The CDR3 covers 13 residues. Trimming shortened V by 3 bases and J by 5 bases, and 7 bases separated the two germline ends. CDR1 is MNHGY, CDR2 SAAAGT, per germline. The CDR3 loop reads CASSYEGTGELFF. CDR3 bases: TGTGCCAGCAGTTATGAGGGTACCGGGGAGCTGTTTTTT.

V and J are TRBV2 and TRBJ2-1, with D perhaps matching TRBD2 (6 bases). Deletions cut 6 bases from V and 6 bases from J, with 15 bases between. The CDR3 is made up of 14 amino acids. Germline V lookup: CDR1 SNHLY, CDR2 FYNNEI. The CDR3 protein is CASSVGGLVNEQFF. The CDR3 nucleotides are TGTGCCAGCAGCGTAGGAGGGTTAGTCAATGAGCAGTTCTTC.

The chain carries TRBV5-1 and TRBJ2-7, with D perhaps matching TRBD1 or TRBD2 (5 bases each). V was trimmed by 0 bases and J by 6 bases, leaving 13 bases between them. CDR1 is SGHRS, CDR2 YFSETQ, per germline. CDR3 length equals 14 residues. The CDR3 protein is CASSLGEGLAEQYF. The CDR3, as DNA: TGCGCCAGCAGCTTGGGAGAGGGGTTGGCCGAGCAGTACTTC.

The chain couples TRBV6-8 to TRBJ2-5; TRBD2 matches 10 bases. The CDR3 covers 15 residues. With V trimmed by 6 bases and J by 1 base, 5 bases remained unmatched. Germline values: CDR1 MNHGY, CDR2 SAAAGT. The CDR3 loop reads CASRIWTSGQETQYF. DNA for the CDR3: TGTGCCAGCAGGATTTGGACTAGCGGCCAAGAGACCCAGTACTTC.

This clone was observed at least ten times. The CDR3 DNA follows: TGTGCCAGCAGCCCGGGACACAACAATGAGCAGTTCTTC. Its protein is CASSPGHNNEQFF. J is TRBJ2-1 and V is TRBV7-4, with a weak D call TRBD1 (6 bases). Looked up from germline, CDR1 is SGHVT and CDR2 is SQSDAQ. The CDR3 has 13 residues. V gave up 5 bases and J gave up 5 bases, with 10 bases separating them.

The DNA of the CDR3 is TGCGCCAGCATTGGTACTTGGGGGAATGAGCAGTTCTTC. Translated, it gives CASIGTWGNEQFF. The chain links TRBV10-2 to TRBJ2-1; D could derive from TRBD1 or TRBD2 (5 bases each). Germline V gives CDR1 WSHSY, CDR2 SAAADI. This CDR3 contains 13 residues. The ends were cut back, 7 bases at V and 7 bases at J, with 14 bases in the middle.